These T cell receptor beta chains were read from a single sample in a study of blood T cells in healthy people across ages. Each CDR3 protein gets one entry after TCRdb re-called the 5' RACE reads with MiXCR. The table records some 930,000 distinct CDR3 sequences, almost 30% of them present only once. This sample also appeared in a second study, on T cells of mothers and their children.

The material sequenced was blood. These receptors were collected from a woman between 40 and 50 years old in good health. The CDR3 runs from the conserved cysteine through the conserved F or W. D genes are given only for firm matches. Not every row has a clone size; where given, it reads once, few, many or a size class.

TRBJ2-7 | TRBV13 | few | TRBD2 | CASSLFRGVYEQYF | TGTGCCAGCAGCTTATTTCGGGGGGTCTACGAGCAGTACTTC
TRBJ2-5 | TRBV5-1 | NA | TRBD2 | CASSLGLAGNQETQYF | TGCGCCAGCAGCCTTGGACTAGCGGGGAACCAAGAGACCCAGTACTTC
TRBJ2-1 | TRBV3-1 | NA | TRBD2 | CASSTYSGAPSEQFF | TGTGCCAGCAGCACTTATAGCGGGGCCCCGAGTGAGCAGTTCTTC
TRBJ2-5 | TRBV5-1 | NA | TRBD1 | CASSAAGTGRREQYF | TGCGCCAGCAGCGCTGCCGGGACAGGGAGAAGGGAGCAGTACTTC
TRBJ2-5 | TRBV7-2 | NA | NA | CASSFGGLSQETQYF | TGTGCCAGCAGCTTTGGCGGACTCTCCCAAGAGACCCAGTACTTC
TRBJ1-1 | TRBV12-3/TRBV12-4 | few | NA | CASSLGGGTRGAFF | TGTGCCAGCAGTTTAGGCGGGGGAACCCGGGGAGCTTTCTTT
TRBJ1-1 | TRBV29-1 | few | NA | CSVVRGAGTEAFF | TGCAGCGTTGTCCGGGGGGCGGGAACTGAAGCTTTCTTT
TRBJ1-6 | TRBV27 | few | TRBD1 | CASSPRTGLSPLHF | TGTGCCAGCAGTCCCCGGACAGGGCTTTCACCCCTCCACTTT
TRBJ1-3 | TRBV5-8 | NA | NA | CASSTRTGNTIYF | TGTGCCAGCAGCACCCGAACGGGAAACACCATATATTTT
TRBJ1-2 | TRBV10-3 | few | NA | CAIRDATGDYGYTF | TGTGCCATCAGGGACGCGACGGGGGACTATGGCTACACCTTC
TRBJ2-7 | TRBV9 | few | NA | CASSVELGASYEQYF | TGTGCCAGCAGCGTAGAGTTGGGGGCTTCCTACGAGCAGTACTTC
TRBJ2-5 | TRBV5-1 | many | NA | CASSPGSATQETQYF | TGCGCCAGCAGCCCTGGGTCAGCCACCCAAGAGACCCAGTACTTC
TRBJ2-7 | TRBV29-1 | NA | TRBD1 | CSVEIVGTGGYYEQYF | TGCAGCGTTGAAATAGTGGGGACAGGGGGCTACTACGAGCAGTACTTC
TRBJ2-7 | TRBV2 | NA | NA | CASRQLGDYEQYF | TGTGCCAGCAGGCAGCTCGGGGACTACGAGCAGTACTTC
TRBJ2-1 | TRBV7-2 | many | TRBD2 | CASSLGLAGGLNEQFF | TGTGCCAGCAGCTTGGGGCTGGCGGGGGGCCTCAATGAGCAGTTCTTC
TRBJ2-7 | TRBV10-3 | many | TRBD1 | CAISGGTGVYEQYF | TGTGCCATCAGTGGGGGGACAGGGGTCTACGAGCAGTACTTC
TRBJ2-3 | TRBV7-9 | NA | NA | CASSLLAWGQTDTQYF | TGTGCCAGCAGCTTATTGGCCTGGGGCCAGACAGATACGCAGTATTTT
TRBJ1-6 | TRBV6-5 | many | NA | CASSYLDRDSPLHF | TGTGCCAGCAGTTATCTCGACAGAGATTCACCCCTCCACTTT
TRBJ2-4 | TRBV7-6 | NA | TRBD2 | CASSLEAGGLYNEQYF | TGTGCCAGCAGCTTAGAAGCGGGGGGCCTATACAATGAGCAGTACTTC
TRBJ2-1 | TRBV20-1 | NA | TRBD2 | CSAREASGGAVEQFF | TGCAGTGCTAGAGAGGCTAGCGGGGGGGCCGTTGAGCAGTTCTTC
TRBJ2-3 | TRBV5-1 | few | TRBD2 | CASSHYSGGAGGATQYF | TGCGCCAGCAGCCACTATAGCGGGGGGGCCGGCGGAGCGACGCAGTATTTT
TRBJ1-1 | TRBV29-1 | NA | TRBD1 | CSVAQGMNTEAFF | TGCAGCGTCGCACAGGGGATGAACACTGAAGCTTTCTTT
TRBJ1-2 | TRBV29-1 | NA | NA | CSVDQGYTF | TGCAGCGTTGATCAGGGCTACACCTTC
TRBJ1-1 | TRBV5-1 | NA | NA | CASSPRGSGDTEAFF | TGCGCCAGCAGCCCAAGAGGGTCGGGGGACACTGAAGCTTTCTTT
TRBJ1-5 | TRBV5-5 | many | NA | CASSLYWGQNQPQHF | TGTGCCAGCAGCTTGTACTGGGGGCAGAATCAGCCCCAGCATTTT
TRBJ2-7 | TRBV7-2 | few | NA | CASRFKGLHPYEQYF | TGTGCCAGCAGATTTAAGGGACTTCATCCTTACGAGCAGTACTTC
TRBJ1-2 | TRBV12-3/TRBV12-4 | many | NA | CASTPTVTKGYTF | TGTGCCAGCACCCCGACAGTTACCAAAGGCTACACCTTC
TRBJ2-3 | TRBV5-1 | NA | NA | CASGRGGYTDTQYF | TGCGCCAGCGGACGAGGTGGTTACACAGATACGCAGTATTTT
TRBJ2-2 | TRBV6-5 | few | NA | CASSNSVENTGELFF | TGTGCCAGCAGTAACAGCGTCGAAAACACCGGGGAGCTGTTTTTT
TRBJ1-5 | TRBV3-1 | once | NA | CASSQGTAHNQPQHF | TGTGCCAGCAGCCAAGGGACGGCACACAATCAGCCCCAGCATTTT
TRBJ2-7 | TRBV28 | NA | NA | CASSLDWRPISYEQYF | TGTGCCAGCAGTTTAGATTGGAGGCCGATCTCCTACGAGCAGTACTTC
TRBJ2-7 | TRBV7-2 | few | NA | CASSRQGTDSYEQYF | TGTGCCAGCAGCCGACAAGGAACAGACTCCTACGAGCAGTACTTC
TRBJ1-2 | TRBV5-1 | NA | NA | CASRSSGQGRDGYTF | TGCGCCAGCCGTTCGTCAGGGCAAGGAAGGGATGGCTACACCTTC
TRBJ2-1 | TRBV30 | NA | TRBD2 | CAWSVGTSYNEQFF | TGTGCCTGGAGTGTAGGGACTAGCTACAATGAGCAGTTCTTC
TRBJ1-2 | TRBV28 | NA | TRBD1 | CASSVDRGTGYTF | TGTGCCAGCAGTGTGGACAGGGGGACCGGCTACACCTTC
TRBJ2-7 | TRBV4-1 | many | NA | CASSQFQGRSYEQYF | TGCGCCAGCAGCCAATTCCAGGGACGGTCCTACGAGCAGTACTTC
TRBJ1-6 | TRBV6-5 | few | TRBD1 | CASRETGVDSPLHF | TGTGCCAGCAGGGAGACAGGGGTGGATTCACCCCTCCACTTT
TRBJ1-2 | TRBV6-6 | many | NA | CASSFKTERLYGYTF | TGTGCCAGCAGTTTCAAGACGGAGCGTCTTTATGGCTACACCTTC
TRBJ2-4 | TRBV7-2 | few | NA | CASSWRGRENIQYF | TGTGCCAGCAGCTGGAGGGGGCGCGAAAACATTCAGTACTTC
TRBJ2-7 | TRBV11-2 | once | NA | CASRPVLQGLGEQYF | TGTGCCAGCAGGCCCGTATTACAGGGTCTAGGCGAGCAGTACTTC
TRBJ2-3 | TRBV6-2/TRBV6-3 | NA | NA | CASSTGRLSTDTQYF | TGTGCCAGCTCAACGGGGCGGCTTAGCACAGATACGCAGTATTTT
TRBJ1-2 | TRBV11-2 | few | NA | CASSLGFDYGYTF | TGTGCCAGCAGCTTGGGGTTCGATTATGGCTACACCTTC
TRBJ1-2 | TRBV20-1 | few | NA | CSARDTAGLYGYTF | TGCAGTGCTAGAGATACGGCAGGGCTCTATGGCTACACCTTC
TRBJ1-2 | TRBV30 | NA | TRBD1 | CAWSRQGGYGYTF | TGTGCCTGGAGCCGACAGGGGGGCTATGGCTACACCTTC
TRBJ1-4 | TRBV5-1 | few | TRBD1 | CASSGQGRFEKLFF | TGCGCCAGCAGCGGACAGGGGAGGTTCGAAAAACTGTTTTTT
TRBJ2-2 | TRBV7-2 | many | NA | CASSLQGNGELFF | TGTGCCAGCAGCCTACAGGGAAACGGGGAGCTGTTTTTT
TRBJ1-2 | TRBV3-1 | few | NA | CASSGGRIYGYTF | TGTGCCAGCAGCGGGGGGAGAATCTATGGCTACACCTTC
TRBJ2-2 | TRBV15 | few | TRBD2 | CATSSVSGSGELFF | TGTGCCACCAGCAGTGTTAGCGGGTCCGGGGAGCTGTTTTTT
TRBJ2-1 | TRBV4-1 | many | TRBD2 | CASSRLTGGGAGTYNEQFF | TGCGCCAGCAGCCGTCTCACGGGCGGGGGGGCCGGTACGTACAATGAGCAGTTCTTC
TRBJ2-7 | TRBV5-1 | NA | NA | CASSVKLGSGEQYF | TGCGCCAGCAGCGTAAAACTGGGGTCCGGTGAGCAGTACTTC
TRBJ2-7 | TRBV7-2 | NA | NA | CASSLVVSDEQYF | TGTGCCAGCAGCCTGGTGGTTTCCGACGAGCAGTACTTC
TRBJ2-3 | TRBV12-3/TRBV12-4 | few | NA | CASSLGIPTDTQYF | TGTGCCAGCAGTTTAGGAATACCCACAGATACGCAGTATTTT
TRBJ2-2 | TRBV12-5 | NA | NA | CASGLDQDYQNTGELFF | TGTGCTAGTGGTTTGGACCAGGACTACCAGAACACCGGGGAGCTGTTTTTT
TRBJ1-6 | TRBV7-9 | few | NA | CASSLYREGNSPLHF | TGTGCCAGCAGCTTGTACAGGGAGGGTAATTCACCCCTCCACTTT
TRBJ1-4 | TRBV5-1 | many | NA | CASSLGSATNEKLFF | TGTGCTAGCAGCTTGGGGAGCGCAACTAATGAAAAACTGTTTTTT
TRBJ2-7 | TRBV27 | NA | NA | CASSWGAGSYEQYF | TGTGCCAGCAGTTGGGGGGCAGGGTCCTACGAGCAGTACTTC
TRBJ2-3 | TRBV6-2/TRBV6-3 | NA | TRBD1 | CASGARQGLWGTDTQYF | TGTGCCAGCGGGGCCCGACAGGGATTGTGGGGAACAGATACGCAGTATTTT
TRBJ2-7 | TRBV5-1 | many | TRBD2 | CASSLASRGDEQYF | TGCGCCAGCAGCTTGGCCTCCCGGGGGGACGAGCAGTACTTC
TRBJ1-6 | TRBV6-5 | many | NA | CASSLQGSPLHF | TGTGCCAGCAGTTTACAGGGTTCACCCCTCCACTTT
TRBJ2-7 | TRBV28 | NA | NA | CASGQTRTYEQYF | TGTGCCAGCGGCCAGACACGTACCTACGAGCAGTACTTC